The next 19 T cell receptor beta chains were all read from a single sample in a study of patients and donors after allogeneic stem cell transplantation. TCRdb reanalysed the RT-PCR reads using MiXCR and keeps one entry per CDR3 protein. The repertoire holds over 200,000 distinct CDR3 sequences, with over 30% as singletons. The sequencing sample was made of blood, either unsorted or a sorted T cell fraction (not recorded which). Receptor source: a human donor who was either an allogeneic HSCT recipient or a stem cell or donor lymphocyte infusion donor (not recorded which). It is not recorded whose cells these are; they may come from a transplant donor.

Remarks on this clonotype: Germline is not matched at one junction end, which may reflect a read error. The chain is built from TRBV5-5 and TRBJ1-6; a possible D gene is TRBD1 (5 bases). The CDR3 is 15 residues long. From germline, CDR1 is SGHKS and CDR2 YYEKEE (reference sequence). The CDR3 bases are TGTGCCAGCAGCTTGTTGTGGCCCAAGGGGTCACCCCCCCACTTT. It codes for CASSLLWPKGSPPHF.

The rearrangement uses TRBV5-5 and TRBJ2-3; 9 nucleotides line up with TRBD1. The length of the CDR3 is 13 residues. Losses at the gene ends were 7 bases for V and 3 bases for J; bases not matched to a gene: 3. Germline V gene data show CDR1 as SGHKS and CDR2 as YYEKEE (reference sequence). The CDR3 loop reads CASLGTGTDTQYF. DNA for the CDR3: TGTGCCAGCTTAGGGACAGGGACAGATACGCAGTATTTT.

The chain carries TRBV10-3 and TRBJ1-2; D gene unclear. Trimming removed 6 bases from V and 0 bases from J, with 8 bases in between. The CDR3 is 13 amino acids. Germline V lookup: CDR1 ENHRY, CDR2 SYGVKD. CDR3 in amino acids: CAIRGRTNYGYTF. In DNA, the CDR3 is TGTGCCATCAGGGGCCGAACTAACTATGGCTACACCTTC.

This sequence joins TRBV20-1 and TRBJ1-1; perhaps TRBD1 as D (6 bases). V lost 0 bases, J lost 5 bases, and 16 bases lay in between. Looked up from germline, CDR1 is DFQATT and CDR2 is SNEGSKA (reference sequence). The CDR3 sequence is 15 residues long. In DNA, the CDR3 is TGCAGTGCTAGAGATTACAGGGTTCCTTGGACTGAAGCTTTCTTT. It translates to CSARDYRVPWTEAFF.

This chain links TRBV9 with TRBJ2-7, with no clear D. The CDR3 is 13 residues long. With 2 bases removed from V and 5 bases from J, the gap between germline ends came to 11 bases. Germline CDR1 is SGDLS and CDR2 is YYNGEE. The CDR3 coding sequence is TGTGCCAGCAGCGTCAGCGCGGCCCACGAGCAGTACTTC. Encoded protein: CASSVSAAHEQYF.

This chain uses TRBV20-1 with TRBJ1-2, with D unresolved. Germline-derived CDR1 and CDR2 are DFQATT and SNEGSKA (reference sequence). The V gene lost 7 bases and the J gene lost 2 bases, with 11 bases spanning the gap. The CDR3 spans 12 residues. The CDR3 is CSVLGNNYGYTF. CDR3 bases: TGCAGTGTCCTAGGGAACAACTATGGCTACACCTTC.

There are a few counts of this clonotype. The chain has TRBV6-6 and TRBJ1-5; 9 nucleotides align to TRBD1. The trim removed 7 bases at V and 3 bases at J, leaving 16 bases unmatched. Germline V gives CDR1 MNHNY, CDR2 SVGAGI (reference sequence). The CDR3 contains 18 residues. CDR3 DNA: TGTGCCAGCACCTCCATGGGGACAGGGCTCAATGTCAATCAGCCCCAGCATTTT. Residues: CASTSMGTGLNVNQPQHF.

Of note for this clonotype: This likely comes from a read error, as the CDR3 has no conserved phenylalanine or tryptophan at its end. The chain recombines TRBV5-1 with TRBJ1-1, with TRBD1 identical over 8 bases. The CDR3 is made up of 16 amino acids. From germline, CDR1 is SGHRS and CDR2 YFSETQ. The trim removed 5 bases at V and 5 bases at J, leaving 14 bases unmatched. CDR3 loop: CASRRYRGGEPTEAFS. In DNA form, the CDR3 reads TGCGCCAGCAGACGATACAGGGGGGGCGAACCAACTGAAGCTTTCTCT.

This clonotype was detected a few times. The rearrangement joins TRBV10-3 to TRBJ2-1; tentative D call: TRBD1 (5 bases). Germline assignment: CDR1 ENHRY and CDR2 SYGVKD. The CDR3 runs to 12 residues. Trimming stripped 6 bases from V and 8 bases from J, with 11 bases between. This CDR3 reads CAISRQIHEQFF. The DNA for the CDR3 is TGTGCCATCAGCCGACAGATACATGAGCAGTTCTTC.

The V and J genes are TRBV28 and TRBJ1-5; D is perhaps TRBD1 (6 bases). The CDR3 extends over 15 amino acids. Per the germline V gene, CDR1 is MDHEN and CDR2 is SYDVKM. Trimming pared 2 bases from V and 6 bases from J, leaving 14 bases between. The CDR3 loop reads CASSLPPRGTQPQHF. CDR3 sequence (DNA): TGTGCCAGCAGTTTACCTCCTAGGGGGACTCAGCCCCAGCATTTT.

V and J are TRBV9 and TRBJ2-7; 7 nucleotides line up with TRBD1. The CDR3 is 14 residues long. Germline trimming cut 2 bases from V and 5 bases from J; bases unmatched to any gene: 7. Germline lookup yields CDR1 SGDLS and CDR2 YYNGEE. Here the CDR3 reads CASSVTSTGNEQYF. For the CDR3, the DNA is TGTGCCAGCAGCGTCACATCGACAGGGAACGAGCAGTACTTC.

This chain connects TRBV5-1 to TRBJ1-2, with D possibly matching TRBD1 (5 bases). V lost 2 bases to trimming and J lost 8 bases, with 13 bases between them. This CDR3 is built from 13 residues. Germline CDR1 reads SGHRS; CDR2 reads YFSETQ. The CDR3, as DNA: TGCGCCAGCAGCTTTGAAGGGGCCGAGGGCTACACCTTC. Its protein is CASSFEGAEGYTF.

The chain is built from TRBV12-3 or TRBV12-4 and TRBJ1-5; no reliable D call. Trimming took 5 bases from V and 6 from J, leaving 14 bases between them. The CDR3 totals 14 residues. The CDR3 bases are TGTGCCAGCAGTGACCTGGACGCTCCTCAGCCCCAGCATTTT. It encodes CASSDLDAPQPQHF.

The J gene is TRBJ1-5, the V gene TRBV4-1; 9 positions match TRBD1. This CDR3 is built from 21 residues. V dropped 0 bases and J dropped 1; count of bases not matched to a gene: 16. Germline V gene lookup returns CDR1 MGHRA and CDR2 YSYEKL. CDR3 amino acids: CASSQDYPVRTGDISNQPQHF. In DNA form, the CDR3 reads TGCGCCAGCAGCCAAGATTATCCTGTGAGGACAGGGGATATAAGCAATCAGCCCCAGCATTTT.

This chain links TRBV7-9 with TRBJ2-3; maybe TRBD1 (5 bases). The germline V gene has CDR1 SEHNR and CDR2 FQNEAQ (reference sequence). This CDR3 is built from 17 residues. Trimming took 0 bases from V and 5 from J, leaving 18 bases between them. CDR3: CASSLARDSSPLDTQYF. The CDR3 nucleotides are TGTGCCAGCAGCTTAGCGCGAGACAGTTCACCCCTAGATACGCAGTATTTT.

This clonotype was recorded many times. The chain employs TRBV7-9 and TRBJ1-2; D is uncertain. Germline V gene data show CDR1 as SEHNR and CDR2 as FQNEAQ (reference sequence). Trimming took 2 bases from V and 2 from J, leaving 6 bases between them. The CDR3 sequence is 13 residues long. CDR3 amino acids: CASSLRGNYGYTF. The CDR3 DNA reads as TGTGCCAGCAGCTTACGGGGAAACTATGGCTACACCTTC. Based on the CDR3 plus reference TRBV7-9 and TRBJ1-2, the full variable domain is DTGVSQNPRHKITKRGQNVTFRCDPISEHNRLYWYRQTLGQGPEFLTYFQNEAQLEKSRLLSDRFSAERPKGSFSTLEIQRTEQGDSAMYLCASSLRGNYGYTFGSGTRLTVV.

This clonotype was found once. V and J are TRBV5-1 and TRBJ2-3; no clear D. In germline, CDR1 is SGHRS, CDR2 YFSETQ. The CDR3 length is 14 residues. The V and J ends lost 2 bases and 0 bases respectively, with 7 bases between them. Here the CDR3 reads CASSFSPSTDTQYF. The DNA of the CDR3 is TGCGCCAGCAGCTTCAGTCCTAGCACAGATACGCAGTATTTT.

This clonotype has a handful of counts. The chain carries TRBV4-1 and TRBJ1-6; 7 bases align to TRBD1. This CDR3 region has 17 residues. Germline trimming cut 5 bases from V and 4 bases from J; bases unmatched to any gene: 11. From germline, CDR1 is MGHRA and CDR2 YSYEKL. The CDR3 reads CASSEGKTGVYNSPLHF. CDR3 DNA sequence: TGCGCCAGCAGCGAAGGAAAAACAGGGGTATATAATTCACCCCTCCACTTT.

This chain links TRBV6-6 with TRBJ1-5; unclear D gene. The CDR3 loop spans 15 amino acids. Trimming removed 2 bases from V and 6 bases from J, with 14 bases in between. Germline CDR1 MNHNY, CDR2 SVGAGI (reference sequence). CDR3 protein: CASSYRTAESQPQHF. CDR3 coding DNA: TGTGCCAGCAGTTACCGGACGGCCGAGAGTCAGCCCCAGCATTTT.